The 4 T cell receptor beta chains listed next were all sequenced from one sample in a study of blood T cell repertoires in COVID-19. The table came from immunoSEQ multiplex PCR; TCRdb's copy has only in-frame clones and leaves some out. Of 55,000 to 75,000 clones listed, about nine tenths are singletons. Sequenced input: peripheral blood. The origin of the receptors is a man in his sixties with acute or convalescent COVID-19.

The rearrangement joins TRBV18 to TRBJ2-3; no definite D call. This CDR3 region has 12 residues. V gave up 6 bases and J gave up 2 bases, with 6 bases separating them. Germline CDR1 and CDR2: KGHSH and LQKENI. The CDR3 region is CASSQNTDTQYF. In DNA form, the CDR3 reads TGTGCCAGCTCTCAGAACACAGATACGCAGTATTTT.

CDR3 DNA: TGTGCCAGCAGTCCGGCAGGGGGCTTAAGAGAGACCCAGTACTTC. Its protein product is CASSPAGGLRETQYF. The chain recombines TRBV28 with TRBJ2-5; 8 bases are a match to TRBD1. The germline gives CDR1 MDHEN, CDR2 SYDVKM. This CDR3 has 15 residues. J lost 4 bases, V lost 5 bases, and 9 bases had no gene match.

The CDR3 coding sequence is TGCGCCAGCAGCCAAGGAAACGGCTACGAGCAGTACTTC. It encodes CASSQGNGYEQYF. The chain combines TRBV4-1 with TRBJ2-7, with no clear D. CDR1 and CDR2 (germline): MGHRA, YSYEKL. V was clipped by 1 base and J by 3 bases, with 7 bases between them. The CDR3 totals 13 residues.

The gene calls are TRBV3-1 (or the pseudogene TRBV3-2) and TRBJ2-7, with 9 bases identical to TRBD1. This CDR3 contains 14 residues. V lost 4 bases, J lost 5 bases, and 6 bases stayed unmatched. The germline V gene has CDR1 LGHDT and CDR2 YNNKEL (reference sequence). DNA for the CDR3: TGTGCCAGCAGCCCCCGGGACAGGGAAAACGAGCAGTACTTC. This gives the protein CASSPRDRENEQYF.